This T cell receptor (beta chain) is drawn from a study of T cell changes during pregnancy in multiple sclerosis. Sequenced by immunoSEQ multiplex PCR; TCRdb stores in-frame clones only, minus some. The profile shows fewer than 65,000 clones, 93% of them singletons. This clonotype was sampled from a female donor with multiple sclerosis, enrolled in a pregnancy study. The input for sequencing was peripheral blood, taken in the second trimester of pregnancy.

CDR3 protein: CASSLAEYQETQYF. In DNA, the CDR3 is TGTGCCAGCAGCTTAGCGGAGTATCAAGAGACCCAGTACTTC. V and J are TRBV7-9 and TRBJ2-5; D uncertain. The CDR3 is 14 residues long. Germline CDR1 SEHNR, CDR2 FQNEAQ (reference sequence). The germline V and J ends were trimmed by 0 bases and 2 bases, with 7 bases remaining between them.